Shown below are 21 T cell receptor beta chains from a single sample sequenced in a study of T cell repertoires in cytomegalovirus infection. TCRdb ran MiXCR on the reads and lists one entry per CDR3 protein. The data show hundreds of thousands of distinct CDR3 sequences, 20% to 30% seen once. Input material: CD8+ T cells from PBMCs. These TCRs come from a human donor in good health (CMV status not recorded). Some clones in this sample may be carry-over from other donors' samples.

Comments on this clonotype: With a much larger clone just one base away, this may be a read error. This sequence joins TRBV7-4 and TRBJ2-5, with D possibly being TRBD1 (5 bases). Germline V gene sequence: CDR1 SGHVT, CDR2 SQSDAQ. This CDR3 is 15 amino acids long. For the CDR3, the DNA is TGTGTCAGCTCCATTGGCAGGGCCGTTTCGGAGACCCAGTACTTC. This translates into CVSSIGRAVSETQYF.

The chain is built from TRBV6-1 and TRBJ2-7; D unclear. The germline V gene encodes CDR1 MNHNS and CDR2 SASEGT. The CDR3 length is 11 residues. V gave up 5 bases and J gave up 13 bases, with 15 bases separating them. CDR3 sequence (DNA): TGTGCCAGCAGTTCCCGGGCCGGACCTTACTTC. Translating gives CASSSRAGPYF.

This clonotype occurred a few times. V gene TRBV28 combines with J gene TRBJ2-2, with D tentatively TRBD1 (6 bases). CDR1 MDHEN and CDR2 SYDVKM come from the germline V gene. The CDR3 sequence is 14 residues long. The V end was cut by 4 bases, the J end by 6 bases, with 12 bases between. CDR3 DNA: TGTGCCAGCAGTTCCGGCAGGGGCTCCGGGGAGCTGTTTTTT. The encoded protein is CASSSGRGSGELFF.

The gene calls are TRBV7-9 and TRBJ2-1, with D tentatively TRBD2 (6 bases). Germline V gene lookup returns CDR1 SEHNR and CDR2 FQNEAQ (reference sequence). The CDR3 is made up of 17 amino acids. Between the trimmed V and J ends, which lost 5 bases and 0 bases, there was a span of 17 bases. CDR3 protein: CASSRLPAGLSYNEQFF. DNA of the CDR3: TGTGCCAGCAGCAGGCTCCCAGCGGGCCTCTCCTACAATGAGCAGTTCTTC.

The J gene is TRBJ2-3, the V gene TRBV20-1, with 7 nucleotides matching TRBD1. The germline CDR1 and CDR2 sequences are DFQATT and SNEGSKA (reference sequence). The CDR3 is 17 residues long. J was trimmed by 0 bases and V by 4 bases; bases with no gene match: 13. DNA of the CDR3: TGCAGTGCTACCGACAGGGTCGTGTTATCTAGCACAGATACGCAGTATTTT. The encoded protein is CSATDRVVLSSTDTQYF.

The chain combines TRBV2 with TRBJ2-7; the D is unclear. Germline V lookup: CDR1 SNHLY, CDR2 FYNNEI. CDR3 size: 13 residues. V lost 3 bases and J 2 bases, leaving 8 bases between the germline ends. The CDR3 DNA reads TGTGCCAGCAGTGATCGCGGTACCTACGAGCAGTACTTC. Protein product: CASSDRGTYEQYF.

This clonotype was recorded a few times. J is TRBJ2-3 and V is TRBV28; 9 nucleotides match TRBD2. The CDR3 is 18 residues long. J was trimmed by 0 bases and V by 0 bases; bases with no gene match: 7. Germline CDR1 MDHEN, CDR2 SYDVKM. CDR3 protein: CASSLWGRSGGSTDTQYF. The CDR3 DNA reads as TGTGCCAGCAGTTTATGGGGCAGAAGCGGGGGGAGCACAGATACGCAGTATTTT.

This clonotype was observed a handful of times. The CDR3 protein is CASSDLQGVNEQFF. In nucleotides, the CDR3 is TGTGCCAGCAGTGACCTCCAGGGGGTCAATGAGCAGTTCTTC. The rearrangement links TRBV2 to TRBJ2-1; 7 positions match TRBD1. The germline V gene has CDR1 SNHLY and CDR2 FYNNEI. The junction had 5 bases not matched to a gene; V was cut back by 3 bases and J by 6 bases. The CDR3 totals 14 residues.

The table lists this clonotype with a few counts. The chain recombines TRBV2 with TRBJ2-3; 11 bases match TRBD2. Germline CDR1 reads SNHLY; CDR2 reads FYNNEI. This CDR3 comprises 15 residues. Trimming cost V 6 bases and J 0 bases; bases outside gene matches: 2. The chain's CDR3 is CASRGTSGSTDTQYF. The CDR3 DNA sequence: TGTGCCAGCAGAGGGACTAGCGGTAGCACAGATACGCAGTATTTT.

The chain has TRBV6-1 and TRBJ2-1, with D uncertain. V was clipped by 2 bases and J by 0 bases, with 8 bases between them. The CDR3 sequence is 15 residues long. CDR1 and CDR2 (germline): MNHNS, SASEGT. The CDR3 loop is CASSESPSSYNEQFF. CDR3 DNA sequence: TGTGCCAGCAGTGAATCGCCGAGCTCCTACAATGAGCAGTTCTTC.

Worth noting for this clonotype: The junction shows a germline mismatch at one end, possibly a read error. The chain uses TRBV5-1 and TRBJ2-7; D is possibly TRBD1 (5 bases). Germline V CDR1 and CDR2: SGHRS, YFSETQ. This CDR3 spans 15 amino acids. CDR3 sequence: CVSSLDILTGYEQYF. The CDR3 DNA sequence: TGCGTCAGCAGCTTGGACATCCTAACTGGATACGAGCAGTACTTC.

This clonotype was counted ten times or more. A read error may produce the germline difference seen at one junction end. The V gene is TRBV7-9, the J gene TRBJ1-2; no definite D call. This CDR3 has 10 residues. Germline V lookup: CDR1 SEHNR, CDR2 FQNEAQ (reference sequence). The DNA for the CDR3 is TGTGCCAGCACCCCCCCGGACGGTCTCTTC. As protein: CASTPPDGLF.

In this sample, this clonotype turned up a few times. V is TRBV20-1 and J is TRBJ2-3; either TRBD1 or TRBD2 may fit D (7 bases each). V lost 5 bases to trimming and J lost 3 bases, with 15 bases between them. CDR1 and CDR2 from the germline V gene are DFQATT and SNEGSKA (reference sequence). The CDR3 is 14 residues long. CDR3 in amino acids: CSASAGGGTDTQYF. As DNA, the CDR3 is TGCAGTGCTTCGGCAGGGGGGGGGACAGATACGCAGTATTTT.

This clonotype was counted at least ten times. V is TRBV7-2 and J is TRBJ2-5; D is undetermined. The germline V gene encodes CDR1 SGHTA and CDR2 FQGNSA. The length of the CDR3 is 13 residues. The V end lost 4 bases, the J end lost 3 bases, and 9 bases lay between the germline ends. This CDR3 is CASSSWAEETQYF. The CDR3 coding sequence is TGTGCCAGCAGCTCCTGGGCGGAAGAGACCCAGTACTTC.

This clonotype has at least ten counts. This sequence joins TRBV7-9 and TRBJ2-5; D remains unclear. Germline CDR1 reads SEHNR; CDR2 reads FQNEAQ (reference sequence). Trimming pared 0 bases from V and 1 base from J, leaving 9 bases between. The CDR3 has 15 residues. CDR3 in amino acids: CASSLAQALQETQYF. The DNA of the CDR3 is TGTGCCAGCAGCTTAGCGCAGGCGCTCCAAGAGACCCAGTACTTC.

The chain joins TRBV2 to TRBJ2-7; TRBD2 is a possible D gene (6 bases). The CDR3 length is 12 residues. The germline V gene encodes CDR1 SNHLY and CDR2 FYNNEI. Between the trimmed V and J ends, which lost 7 bases and 2 bases, there was a span of 9 bases. The CDR3 DNA follows: TGTGCCAGCACTGGGGAGGCCTACGAGCAGTACTTC. Translating it yields CASTGEAYEQYF.

This clonotype was observed a handful of times. The genes are TRBV7-9 and TRBJ2-5, with D possibly TRBD1 on 5 matching bases. There are 17 residues in the CDR3. V shed 7 bases and J shed 6 bases, with 27 bases lying between them. Germline V gives CDR1 SEHNR, CDR2 FQNEAQ (reference sequence). The CDR3 DNA reads TGTGCCAGCACCAAATACCCAGGAACAGGAGCCCAGAAGACCCAGTACTTC. This encodes CASTKYPGTGAQKTQYF.

V gene TRBV20-1 combines with J gene TRBJ2-3; D may be TRBD1 (6 bases). The CDR3 spans 14 residues. Germline CDR1 and CDR2: DFQATT and SNEGSKA (reference sequence). With 6 bases removed from V and 0 bases from J, the gap between germline ends came to 13 bases. CDR3 sequence (DNA): TGCAGTGCCGCCGACAGGCGAAGCACAGATACGCAGTATTTT. It yields the protein CSAADRRSTDTQYF.

The V and J genes are TRBV29-1 and TRBJ2-7; 9 nucleotides agree with TRBD1. The length of the CDR3 is 14 residues. Unmatched junction bases numbered 8, after V lost 5 bases and J lost 3 bases. Germline CDR1 is SQVTM and CDR2 is ANQGSEA. CDR3 nucleotides: TGCAGCGTTCCGGGGACAGGGACTCGCTACGAGCAGTACTTC. It codes for CSVPGTGTRYEQYF.

The chain couples TRBV20-1 to TRBJ1-1; D gene unclear. The CDR3 sequence is 16 residues long. The V gene lost 0 bases and the J gene lost 3 bases, with 17 bases spanning the gap. The germline gives CDR1 DFQATT, CDR2 SNEGSKA (reference sequence). The CDR3 protein is CSARDREKPSYTEAFF. The CDR3 coding sequence is TGCAGTGCTAGAGATCGGGAGAAACCAAGCTACACTGAAGCTTTCTTT.

In this sample, this clonotype turned up a few times. This may arise from a read error, as a much more abundant clone is one base away. V gene TRBV9 combines with J gene TRBJ2-3; D gene uncertain. Trimming took off 0 bases at V and 4 bases at J, with 3 bases between the two ends. CDR3 length: 12 residues. Looked up from germline, CDR1 is SGDLS and CDR2 is YYNGEE. The DNA of the CDR3 is TGTGCCAGCAGCGTAGACCCAGATACGCAGTATTTT. It codes for CASSVDPDTQYF.